Listed below are T cell receptor beta chains from one sample, sequenced in a study of cytomegalovirus exposure and HLA in healthy donors. Method: immunoSEQ multiplex PCR; TCRdb's copy keeps in-frame clones and lacks some. The sample includes 200,000 to 250,000 clones. Sequenced input: PBMCs. Receptors were obtained from a woman aged 25 to 45 in good health and CMV-seropositive. CDR3s include the opening cysteine and the closing phenylalanine or tryptophan. D genes are given only for firm matches.

>TRBJ1-4|.|TRBV10-3
TGTGCCATCAGCGGATCAGGGGACGAAAAACTGTTTTTT
CAISGSGDEKLFF
>TRBJ2-7|TRBD2|TRBV7-2
TGTGCCAGCAGCTTACTAGCGGGAGGACCCTACGAGCAGTACTTC
CASSLLAGGPYEQYF
>TRBJ2-7|.|TRBV4-3
TGCGCCAGCAGCCAGACCAGCGGGCAGGGAATTTACGAGCAGTACTTC
CASSQTSGQGIYEQYF
>TRBJ1-4|.|TRBV5-1
TGCGCCAGCAAAAGGGACACGACAACTAATGAAAAACTGTTTTTT
CASKRDTTTNEKLFF
>TRBJ1-1|.|TRBV6-6
TGTGCCAGCAGTTGGGGACTCTTGAACACTGAAGCTTTCTTT
CASSWGLLNTEAFF
>TRBJ2-3|.|TRBV6-5
TGTGCCAGCAGTCTGACCGGGGGTACGCAGTATTTT
CASSLTGGTQYF
>TRBJ2-3|.|TRBV5-6
TGTGCCAGCAGCTTGAGATACTCCATTACAGATACGCAGTATTTT
CASSLRYSITDTQYF
>TRBJ1-5|TRBD1|TRBV5-6
TGTGCCAGCAGCGAAATGACAGGGTCGTCACAGCCCCAGCATTTT
CASSEMTGSSQPQHF
>TRBJ1-1|TRBD1|TRBV7-9
TGTGCCAGCAGCTTAGAACAGGGGGCCTACACTGAAGCTTTCTTT
CASSLEQGAYTEAFF
>TRBJ2-7|TRBD2|TRBV29-1
TGCAGCGTTGAAGATCCGGCAGCGGGAGGTCGCCACGAGCAGTACTTC
CSVEDPAAGGRHEQYF
>TRBJ2-2|TRBD2|TRBV4-1
TGCGCCAGCAGCCTTTCTAGCGGGGGGTTGAACACCGGGGAGCTGTTTTTT
CASSLSSGGLNTGELFF
>TRBJ1-2|TRBD1|TRBV27
TGTGCCAGCAGTACACAGGGGGCAGGCGGCTATGGCTACACCTTC
CASSTQGAGGYGYTF
>TRBJ1-3|TRBD1|TRBV4-1
TGCGCCAGCAGCCAAGATGGCAGGGGGTCCGGAAACACCATATATTTT
CASSQDGRGSGNTIYF